Sequencing of this T cell receptor beta chain was carried out in a study of blood T cell repertoires in COVID-19 (dated by TCRdb to 2020 to 2022). Background on the whole study: Samples covering the acute and convalescent phases of COVID-19 were provided by collaborators in the United States, Italy and Spain. The prospective study material was composed of cDNA or gDNA derived from T cells, B-cell-depleted T cells, or PBMCs. Subjects who had been exposed to COVID-19, were actively infected with it, or had recovered from it provided the deeply sampled blood TCRbeta repertoires that made up the dataset. The repertoires were released in a freely available public database meant as a resource for research on the immune response to SARS-CoV-2. Samples were obtained from the ongoing ImmuneRACE study (first 160 participants) and from over a thousand subjects provided by 6 global collaborators. Nearly every sample came with metadata listing a de-identified subject ID, COVID-19 status, age in years and sex. Where available, HLA class I and class II types were taken from metadata supplied by the sample provider and were not determined by assay-based typing. Study-wide findings and limitations: Clinical and demographic metadata were provided uncurated, with the amount varying by source and participant.

The CDR3 measures 21 amino acids from cysteine to phenylalanine. Only the CDR3 portion is preserved as DNA: 63 bases, with reading frame beginning at the first base. Looking up the germline V gene yields CDR1 LGHNA and CDR2 YSLEER. Compared with germline, V lacks 4 bases and J lacks 2 bases; bases without a gene match: 16. The immunoSEQ Assay, a bias-controlled multiplex PCR, was used to amplify TCRbeta CDR3 regions from genomic DNA. The study's own analysis went as follows. The number of nucleated cells in each sample was estimated by amplification of reference gene primers within the assay. To quantify the absolute abundance of each unique TCRbeta CDR3 rearrangement, sequence reads were collapsed and filtered. For each sample, productive Simpson clonality was calculated by taking the square root of Simpson's diversity index across productive rearrangements. Entries here come from immuneACCESS through TCRdb and include only in-frame sequences with V and J called. Some clones fail to appear in such tables; in the studies checked, an unresolved V gene covers under half of the shortfall, and the cause of the remainder is unknown. The DNA was the basis for D and trimming; V, J and clone size are from that table. For this sample the table gives around 190,000 clones, of which more than 75% were detected only once. Around 16% of the sample lies in the top ten.

Participants in the prospective study were enrolled through a virtual design, were aged about 18 to 90 years, and lived in roughly 26 United States geographic areas. In the prospective study, participants were assigned to cohorts based on the clinical history participants reported in a screening survey and a study questionnaire. In the prospective study, whole blood, serum and a nasopharyngeal or oropharyngeal swab were collected from each participant by mobile phlebotomists. Participants in the prospective study had the option to provide additional blood draws and questionnaires over a roughly 2-month period. Prospective study blood samples were shipped either frozen or at room temperature before DNA extraction. Worth noting for this clone: It lacks a known antigen. Qualities for individual bases were not recorded, and no much larger clone is one base off.

The clonotype was recovered from a woman aged 50 to 60 with acute COVID-19. Sequenced input: PBMCs or T cells enriched from blood (not recorded which). The chain was built from TRBV4-3 and TRBJ1-6, with 11 bases in between that match TRBD1. The DNA is TGCGCCAGCAGCCGACTGACCGGGACAGGGGGAAAGAGTGCCTATAATTCACCCCTCCACTTT. This yields the protein CASSRLTGTGGKSAYNSPLHF.